Following are 20 T cell receptor beta chains from one sample sequenced in a study of T-cell reconstitution after alpha-beta-depleted transplantation in children. During its preparation, the TCRbeta library received unique molecular identifiers. MiXCR, run by TCRdb on the PCR reads, gives a single entry per CDR3 protein. The sample shows a few hundred thousand distinct CDR3 sequences, approximately 10% of them seen only once. This sample comprised PBMCs, obtained before TCRalphabeta/CD19-depleted stem cell transplant. These receptors were taken from a child younger than two with acute myeloid leukemia, due to receive a stem cell transplant.

This clonotype has ten or more counts. The rearrangement uses TRBV6-2 or TRBV6-3 and TRBJ2-1; D is possibly TRBD2 (5 bases). The V gene lost 7 bases and the J gene lost 0 bases, with 13 bases spanning the gap. Germline V CDR1 and CDR2: MNHEY, SVGEGT. This CDR3 spans 15 amino acids. CDR3 amino acids: CASKLDPSSYNEQFF. The CDR3 DNA follows: TGTGCCAGCAAACTAGACCCGAGCTCCTACAATGAGCAGTTCTTC.

The sample holds many counts of this clonotype. The chain combines TRBV19 with TRBJ2-2, with D unresolved. From germline, CDR1 is LNHDA and CDR2 SQIVND (reference sequence). CDR3 size: 15 residues. Trimming cost V 6 bases and J 5 bases, with 16 bases left between them. The CDR3 protein is CASRVEGEWTGELFF. CDR3 bases: TGTGCCAGTAGAGTCGAAGGCGAATGGACCGGGGAGCTGTTTTTT.

Worth noting for this clonotype: Sequence at one end of the junction differs from germline and may be a read error. J is TRBJ1-2 and V is TRBV20-1; D may be TRBD1 (5 bases). Germline CDR1 reads DFQATT; CDR2 reads SNEGSKA (reference sequence). The length of the CDR3 is 12 residues. CDR3 sequence reads: CSAYIRERGYPF. The CDR3 DNA reads TGCAGTGCATACATCAGGGAGCGCGGCTACCCCTTC.

For this clonotype: One end of the junction does not line up with germline, which may come from a read error. The V call is TRBV11-3, the J call TRBJ2-3, with D possibly matching TRBD1 (5 bases). Germline-derived CDR1 and CDR2 are SGHNT and YENEEA. This CDR3 is built from 12 residues. The CDR3 sequence: CACSLGPDTQYF. CDR3 DNA sequence: TGTGCCTGCAGCTTGGGGCCGGATACGCAGTATTTT. The full variable domain, its missing parts supplied by reference TRBV11-3 and TRBJ2-3, is EAGVVQSPRYKIIEKKQPVAFWCNPISGHNTLYWYLQNLGQGPELLIRYENEEAVDDSQLPKDRFSAERLKGVDSTLKIQPAELGDSAVYLCACSLGPDTQYFGPGTRLTVL.

This clonotype was counted ten times or more. CDR3 in amino acids: CSARQRTSGRAKDTQYF. The CDR3 DNA is TGCAGTGCTAGGCAACGGACTAGCGGGAGGGCCAAGGATACGCAGTATTTT. The rearrangement joins TRBV20-1 to TRBJ2-3; 15 nucleotides line up with TRBD2. Germline loops: CDR1 DFQATT, CDR2 SNEGSKA (reference sequence). The CDR3 length is 17 residues. V was pared by 3 bases and J by 6 bases, with 10 bases of the junction left unmatched.

This clonotype came up many times. The V call is TRBV7-9, the J call TRBJ1-5, with D possibly being TRBD1 (5 bases). Germline V gene lookup returns CDR1 SEHNR and CDR2 FQNEAQ (reference sequence). The CDR3 sequence is 15 residues long. V dropped 3 bases and J dropped 9 bases, with 18 bases sitting between them. CDR3 region: CASSFGSTGDRPQHF. In nucleotides, the CDR3 is TGTGCCAGCAGCTTCGGGTCCACAGGTGATCGGCCCCAGCATTTT.

This clonotype was found many times. V is TRBV10-2 and J is TRBJ1-5, with D possibly matching TRBD1 (6 bases). Trimming removed 5 bases at V and 4 bases at J, with 12 bases between. CDR1 and CDR2 from the germline V gene are WSHSY and SAAADI. The CDR3 runs 14 residues. The CDR3 nucleotides read TGCGCCAGCAGTATAGCAGGGGCAAATCAGCCCCAGCATTTT. It specifies CASSIAGANQPQHF.

With regard to this clonotype: A read error may be the cause here, since a much bigger clone is one base away. As the CDR3 is not closed by the conserved phenylalanine or tryptophan, this likely results from a read error. The gene calls are TRBV20-1 and TRBJ2-1; TRBD2 agrees at 10 bases. J gave up 5 bases and V 0 bases, and 1 base lay outside the gene matches. This CDR3 is built from 14 residues. CDR1 DFQATT and CDR2 SNEGSKA come from the germline V gene (reference sequence). Here the CDR3 reads CSARELAGHNEQFI. The CDR3 DNA follows: TGCAGTGCTAGAGAACTAGCGGGGCACAATGAGCAGTTCATC.

Worth noting for this clonotype: A much larger clone is a single base away; this may be a read error. The CDR3 carries no conserved terminal phenylalanine or tryptophan, so it likely arises from a read error. The chain recombines TRBV10-3 with TRBJ2-1, with 7 bases that match TRBD2. V gave up 6 bases and J gave up 9 bases; unmatched junction bases: 2. Germline CDR1 and CDR2: ENHRY and SYGVKD. CDR3 length: 11 residues. CDR3 nucleotides: TGTGCCATCAGCTTAGCGGGTGAGCAGTTCTAC. As protein: CAISLAGEQFY.

The rearrangement links TRBV11-2 to TRBJ2-1; 8 positions match TRBD2. The CDR3 loop spans 14 amino acids. Germline assignment: CDR1 SGHAT and CDR2 FQNNGV. With V trimmed by 5 bases and J by 10 bases, 10 bases remained unmatched. The CDR3 loop is CASSTIAGLGEQFF. In nucleotides, the CDR3 is TGTGCCAGCAGCACGATAGCGGGGCTGGGAGAGCAGTTCTTC.

As concerns this clonotype: Being one base from a much bigger clone, this may be a read error. CDR3 DNA sequence: TGTGCCATCAGGCCCAACGATCAGAACACTGAAGCTTTCTTT. It codes for CAIRPNDQNTEAFF. V usage is TRBV10-3 and J usage is TRBJ1-1; D is unresolved. CDR1 and CDR2 from the germline V gene are ENHRY and SYGVKD. Trimming took off 6 bases at V and 1 base at J, with 12 bases between the two ends. The CDR3 is 14 residues long.

This clonotype was seen at least ten times. The rearrangement links TRBV11-2 to TRBJ1-1; unclear D gene. Per the germline V gene, CDR1 is SGHAT and CDR2 is FQNNGV. V lost 4 bases and J 0 bases, leaving 9 bases between the germline ends. The CDR3 spans 14 residues. CDR3 protein: CASSSDGMNTEAFF. The CDR3 nucleotides are TGTGCCAGCAGCTCCGACGGAATGAACACTGAAGCTTTCTTT.

This clonotype was detected many times. The chain is built from TRBV7-2 and TRBJ2-5, with 12 bases fitting TRBD2. Germline lookup yields CDR1 SGHTA and CDR2 FQGNSA. Losses at the gene ends were 2 bases for V and 4 bases for J; bases not matched to a gene: 5. The CDR3 loop spans 16 amino acids. The CDR3 region has the DNA TGTGCCAGCAGCTTAATGCTAGCGGGAGGGGGAGAGACCCAGTACTTC. Protein sequence: CASSLMLAGGGETQYF.

This clonotype was seen repeatedly, ten times or more. The chain uses TRBV9 and TRBJ2-3; D may be TRBD1 (5 bases). This CDR3 is 14 amino acids long. With 3 bases removed from V and 2 bases from J, the gap between germline ends came to 10 bases. Germline assignment: CDR1 SGDLS and CDR2 YYNGEE. Here the CDR3 DNA reads TGTGCCAGCAGCGCGGCAGGGTACACAGATACGCAGTATTTT. This encodes CASSAAGYTDTQYF.

This clonotype was recorded at least ten times. The rearrangement links TRBV28 to TRBJ2-7, with a possible D match to TRBD1 (6 bases). Germline CDR1 and CDR2: MDHEN and SYDVKM. There are 15 residues in the CDR3. V was trimmed by 5 bases and J by 5 bases, leaving 19 bases between them. The CDR3 DNA reads as TGTGCCAGCAGTCCCTTTACAGGGTCTGACGACGAGCAGTACTTC. It is translated as CASSPFTGSDDEQYF.

In this sample, this clonotype turned up once. Being one base from a much bigger clone, this may be a read error. V and J are TRBV28 and TRBJ2-7; TRBD1 aligns across 7 bases. Germline trimming cut 5 bases from V and 8 bases from J; bases unmatched to any gene: 9. The CDR3 is made up of 13 amino acids. Germline CDR1 and CDR2: MDHEN and SYDVKM. CDR3 region: CASSTGTEYKQYF. The CDR3 bases are TGTGCCAGCAGTACCGGGACAGAATACAAGCAGTACTTC.

This clonotype was seen repeatedly, ten times or more. The rearrangement uses TRBV7-2 and TRBJ1-4; 8 positions agree with TRBD1. CDR1 SGHTA and CDR2 FQGNSA come from the germline V gene. V trimming: 5 bases; J trimming: 6 bases; junction bases outside the gene matches: 11. The CDR3 length is 16 residues. CDR3 protein: CASSPHRTGSYEKLFF. The CDR3 region has the DNA TGTGCCAGCAGCCCACATAGGACAGGGAGTTATGAAAAACTGTTTTTT. The full variable domain, in which reference TRBV7-2 and TRBJ1-4 provide the parts outside the CDR3, is GAGVSQSPSNKVTEKGKDVELRCDPISGHTALYWYRQSLGQGLEFLIYFQGNSAPDKSGLPSDRFSAERTGGSVSTLTIQRTQQEDSAVYLCASSPHRTGSYEKLFFGSGTQLSVL.

This clonotype was counted only a few times. The CDR3 DNA follows: TGTGCCAGCAGCCATTTAACCTACAATGAGCAGTTCTTC. This codes for CASSHLTYNEQFF. This sequence joins TRBV4-2 and TRBJ2-1, with D unclear. The V and J ends lost 3 bases and 2 bases respectively, with 5 bases between them. CDR1 and CDR2 from the germline V gene are LGHNA and YNFKEQ. The CDR3 is 13 residues long.

This clonotype was seen repeatedly, ten times or more. This chain connects TRBV20-1 to TRBJ2-3; D remains ambiguous. Trimming removed 5 bases at V and 0 bases at J, with 9 bases between. The germline V gene has CDR1 DFQATT and CDR2 SNEGSKA (reference sequence). The CDR3 sequence is 13 residues long. This chain's CDR3 is CSALVPSTDTQYF. CDR3 bases: TGCAGTGCTCTCGTCCCCAGCACAGATACGCAGTATTTT.

This clonotype has more than one count but fewer than ten. The chain uses TRBV7-9 and TRBJ1-2; 9 bases agree with TRBD1. J lost 0 bases, V lost 5 bases, and 4 bases had no gene match. This CDR3 comprises 15 residues. Germline loops: CDR1 SEHNR, CDR2 FQNEAQ (reference sequence). The DNA for the CDR3 is TGTGCCAGCAGCCCTCGACAGGGGGCTAACTATGGCTACACCTTC. This gives the protein CASSPRQGANYGYTF.